This TCR beta chain comes out of a study of blood T cells in healthy people across ages. PCR was performed a second time for about 7 to 12 cycles using a sample-barcoded 5' primer and a J-beta primer mix. Researchers report that a template-switch adaptor with 12 random nucleotides tagged each cDNA molecule. A single record per CDR3 protein comes from TCRdb applying MiXCR to the 5' RACE reads. The sample lists 1.5 million to 2 million distinct CDR3 sequences; about 49% were seen once. Study results and limitations: Among long-lived donors, naive CD4+ cells were more numerous and diversity higher than in aged donors.

This clonotype was counted at least ten times. Its matching antigen is unknown. Germline CDR1 reads DFQATT; CDR2 reads SNEGSKA (reference sequence). The CDR3 is 13 residues long. V was trimmed by 7 bases and J by 6 bases, leaving 15 bases between them. Source material: blood. The sequence came from a woman aged 40 to 55 in good health. V usage is TRBV20-1 and J usage is TRBJ2-2, with D tentatively TRBD2 (5 bases). The CDR3: CSVGPGVAGELFF. The CDR3 coding sequence is TGCAGTGTCGGGCCCGGGGTGGCCGGGGAGCTGTTTTTT.